Below are 16 T cell receptor beta chains sequenced from a single sample in a study of T-cell memory formation after mild COVID-19. TCRdb reanalysed the 5' RACE reads using MiXCR and keeps one entry per CDR3 protein. The sample contains just over 300,000 distinct CDR3 sequences, just under 20% of which appear only once. The sequenced sample was PBMCs or a T cell subset sorted from them (not recorded which). All receptors derive from a man younger than 35 who had mild COVID-19 (a few samples of this study predate the infection). Cell type and time point are not known.

This clonotype occurred a few times. The V and J genes are TRBV5-4 and TRBJ2-3, with TRBD1 matching over 10 bases. CDR1 is SGHNT and CDR2 is YYREEE in the germline V gene (reference sequence). The CDR3 is 15 amino acids. Unmatched junction bases numbered 4, after V lost 2 bases and J lost 4 bases. The CDR3 DNA is TGTGCCAGCAGCTTCCGGGACAGGGGCCCAGATACGCAGTATTTT. The encoded protein is CASSFRDRGPDTQYF.

This clonotype was seen more than once but under ten times. This rearrangement joins TRBV5-1 to TRBJ2-3; the D is unclear. This CDR3 spans 15 amino acids. CDR1 SGHRS and CDR2 YFSETQ come from the germline V gene. The germline V and J ends were trimmed by 4 bases and 0 bases, with 12 bases remaining between them. The CDR3 sequence is CASSPYFRSTDTQYF. CDR3 bases: TGCGCCAGCAGCCCCTACTTCCGTAGCACAGATACGCAGTATTTT.

The sample holds a few counts of this clonotype. V is TRBV2 and J is TRBJ2-1; the D is unclear. This CDR3 is 14 amino acids long. Trimming cost V 6 bases and J 5 bases, with 14 bases left between them. Germline V gene sequence: CDR1 SNHLY, CDR2 FYNNEI. DNA for the CDR3: TGTGCCAGCAGCGGCGGTGTTGGAAACAATGAGCAGTTCTTC. Amino acids: CASSGGVGNNEQFF.

V and J are TRBV20-1 and TRBJ1-1, with D possibly being TRBD1 (5 bases). V lost 1 base and J lost 0, with 15 bases in between. This CDR3 is 16 amino acids long. The germline V gene has CDR1 DFQATT and CDR2 SNEGSKA (reference sequence). The CDR3 is CSARAVTGIMNTEAFF. As DNA, the CDR3 is TGCAGTGCTAGAGCAGTAACAGGTATCATGAACACTGAAGCTTTCTTT.

This clonotype appeared a few times. The V and J genes are TRBV4-2 and TRBJ2-6; D is undetermined. The CDR3 length is 13 residues. Trimming left V 6 bases short and J 2 bases short, with 5 bases between. Per germline, CDR1 LGHNA and CDR2 YNFKEQ. The CDR3 DNA reads as TGTGCCAGCAGTCGTACTGGGGCCAACGTCCTGACTTTC. Protein product: CASSRTGANVLTF.

This clonotype occurred a few times. The J gene is TRBJ1-2, the V gene TRBV28, with D unclear. Per the germline V gene, CDR1 is MDHEN and CDR2 is SYDVKM. Trimming took 3 bases from V and 8 from J, leaving 13 bases between them. The CDR3 is made up of 13 amino acids. The CDR3 DNA sequence: TGTGCCAGCAGTTTTAGTGCCGGGTACGGCTACACCTTC. Amino acids: CASSFSAGYGYTF.

V usage is TRBV7-3 and J usage is TRBJ2-1; D perhaps matches TRBD2 (5 bases). V lost 2 bases to trimming and J lost 7 bases, with 15 bases between them. Germline V CDR1 and CDR2: SGHTA, FQGTGA. The CDR3 is made up of 15 amino acids. For the CDR3, the DNA is TGTGCCAGCAGCTTAGAGGGTTATCTGATTAATGAGCAGTTCTTC. This encodes CASSLEGYLINEQFF.

This clonotype has only a few counts. This sequence joins TRBV5-1 and TRBJ2-2; D may be TRBD1 or TRBD2 (5 bases each). This CDR3 region has 15 residues. From germline, CDR1 is SGHRS and CDR2 YFSETQ. With 0 bases removed from V and 6 bases from J, the gap between germline ends came to 12 bases. CDR3 in amino acids: CASSLGDGPPGELFF. As DNA, the CDR3 is TGCGCCAGCAGCTTGGGGGACGGTCCCCCCGGGGAGCTGTTTTTT.

This rearrangement joins TRBV5-1 to TRBJ2-3, with 12 nucleotides matching TRBD2. The CDR3 totals 15 residues. V trimming: 4 bases; J trimming: 5 bases; junction bases outside the gene matches: 5. Germline V gene lookup returns CDR1 SGHRS and CDR2 YFSETQ. The CDR3 region is CASSPRLAGEDTQYF. The DNA of the CDR3 is TGCGCCAGCAGCCCGAGACTAGCGGGGGAAGATACGCAGTATTTT. Complete variable domain (other parts from reference TRBV5-1 and TRBJ2-3): KAGVTQTPRYLIKTRGQQVTLSCSPISGHRSVSWYQQTPGQGLQFLFEYFSETQRNKGNFPGRFSGRQFSNSRSEMNVSTLELGDSALYLCASSPRLAGEDTQYFGPGTRLTVL.

This chain links TRBV5-1 with TRBJ2-2; 7 positions agree with TRBD2. This CDR3 comprises 15 residues. J gave up 7 bases and V 2 bases, and 8 bases lay outside the gene matches. Germline-derived CDR1 and CDR2 are SGHRS and YFSETQ. The CDR3 sequence: CASSFGPGRVGELFF. The CDR3 coding sequence is TGCGCCAGCAGCTTCGGTCCAGGGAGGGTCGGGGAGCTGTTTTTT.

The V call is TRBV4-3, the J call TRBJ1-6; no reliable D call. Per the germline V gene, CDR1 is LGHNA and CDR2 is YSLEER. The CDR3 is 15 residues long. V lost 4 bases and J 0 bases, leaving 7 bases between the germline ends. The CDR3 DNA is TGCGCCAGCAGCCGGGAGGTCTCCTATAATTCACCCCTCCACTTT. It translates to CASSREVSYNSPLHF.

This chain uses TRBV3-1 with TRBJ2-3, with D unresolved. The CDR3 loop spans 12 amino acids. Trimming left V 0 bases short and J 5 bases short, with 3 bases between. CDR1 is LGHDT and CDR2 is YNNKEL in the germline V gene (reference sequence). DNA of the CDR3: TGTGCCAGCAGCCAAGAAAAAGATACGCAGTATTTT. It encodes CASSQEKDTQYF.

This rearrangement joins TRBV7-6 to TRBJ2-1, with 15 bases that match TRBD2. This CDR3 region has 18 residues. Germline V lookup: CDR1 SGHVS, CDR2 FNYEAQ. Trimming took 6 bases from V and 3 from J; bases not matched to a gene: 9. For the CDR3, the DNA is TGTGCCAGCAGTTCGGGACTAGCGGGGGGAATAAGCTACAATGAGCAGTTCTTC. Encoded protein: CASSSGLAGGISYNEQFF.

This clonotype was observed a few times. V gene TRBV21-1 combines with J gene TRBJ2-7; the table's D call, TRBD1, has no DNA check behind it. TRBV21-1 is recorded as a pseudogene. The length of the CDR3 is 13 residues. DNA of the CDR3: TGTGCCAGCAGCAAGAAAAGGGGCGCCGAGCAGTACGTC. Protein sequence: CASSKKRGAEQYV.

This clonotype was seen a few times. This sequence joins TRBV7-2 and TRBJ2-5; D unresolved. The CDR3 has 14 amino acids. Trimming took off 1 base at V and 1 base at J, with 7 bases between the two ends. Germline V gives CDR1 SGHTA, CDR2 FQGNSA. CDR3: CASSLVSVQETQYF. The CDR3 region has the DNA TGTGCCAGCAGCTTAGTGTCTGTCCAAGAGACCCAGTACTTC. The full variable domain, with the rest looked up from reference TRBV7-2 and TRBJ2-5, is GAGVSQSPSNKVTEKGKDVELRCDPISGHTALYWYRQSLGQGLEFLIYFQGNSAPDKSGLPSDRFSAERTGGSVSTLTIQRTQQEDSAVYLCASSLVSVQETQYFGPGTRLLVL.

In this sample, this clonotype turned up many times. This chain connects TRBV7-3 to TRBJ2-5; D may correspond to TRBD1 or TRBD2 (5 bases each). Germline V gene lookup returns CDR1 SGHTA and CDR2 FQGTGA. Trimming left V 5 bases short and J 5 bases short, with 18 bases between. The CDR3 sequence is 15 residues long. The CDR3 DNA reads as TGTGCCAGCAGCGTAGGGGTGGCGGGCGGGGAGACCCAGTACTTC. This sequence encodes CASSVGVAGGETQYF.